This entry is about one T cell receptor (beta chain). Its antigen is not known. The CDR3 totals 14 residues. Looked up from germline, CDR1 is SNHLY and CDR2 is FYNNEI. V was clipped by 8 bases and J by 0 bases; unmatched bases: 4. The data belong to a study of vaccination effects on CD4 cells after COVID-19. Whole-study findings and limits: Clones induced by infection and by vaccine showed marked clonal contraction late after vaccination. Only 1 of 255 vaccine-induced clones from healthy vaccinees cross-reacted with common cold coronaviruses.

CD4+ T cells specific for antigen were expanded with viral peptide pools by the ViraFEST assay before sequencing. The culture ran for roughly 10 days before CD4+ T cells were isolated. All vaccine recipients tested negative for nucleocapsid antibodies and had never contracted SARS-CoV-2 infection. Wells each received some 2.2 million PBMC, cultured with around 9.3 IU/ml IL-2 and about 9.4 ug/ml peptides. Half of the medium was exchanged for IL-2 medium on both days 3 and 7. Clones were sequenced by immunoSEQ multiplex PCR, and TCRdb holds only the in-frame ones, with some missing. Of about 45,000 clones in the sample, around three quarters were seen once.

The gene calls are TRBV2 and TRBJ1-5; 7 bases agree with TRBD1. The sample here was CD4+ T cells from PBMCs cultured with SARS-CoV-2 spike peptides, taken before COVID-19 vaccination. The source is a human donor who received a COVID-19 vaccine. The CDR3 reads CASYRDSSNQPQHF. DNA of the CDR3: TGTGCCAGCTACAGGGACAGTAGCAATCAGCCCCAGCATTTT.